The sample holds a few counts of the clone carrying this T cell receptor (beta chain). The antigen is unknown. TCRdb re-called the 5' RACE reads through MiXCR, storing one row per CDR3 protein. In the table there are 350,000 to 450,000 distinct CDR3 sequences, 20% to 30% of which are singletons. This specimen belongs to a study of CD8 T cells in ankylosing spondylitis. Study-wide points: As reported, disease-linked clones showed significant enrichment in matched ankylosing spondylitis synovial fluid. Disease-associated clones were CD8+ and fairly uncommon in peripheral blood. For ankylosing spondylitis blood, a TCR beta motif of seven to nine highly homologous variants appeared characteristic.

The CDR3 runs 15 residues. CDR1 and CDR2 (germline): DFQATT, SNEGSKA (reference sequence). The ends lost 5 bases at V and 10 bases at J; junction bases unmatched: 11. The clonotype was recovered from a male donor with ankylosing spondylitis. The rearrangement uses TRBV20-1 and TRBJ2-1; 13 bases map to TRBD2. Input material: blood, either unsorted or a sorted T cell fraction (not recorded which). DNA for the CDR3: TGCAGTGCTTCCGTACTAGCGGGAGGGGGGGAGGAGCAGTTCTTC. Protein sequence: CSASVLAGGGEEQFF.